This T cell receptor (beta chain) came from a study of CD4 T cells in relation to SARS-CoV-2 and coronaviruses. Some clones are missing from TCRdb's copy, which holds only in-frame ones; the method was immunoSEQ multiplex PCR. The sample carries approximately 41,000 clones, approximately 87% recorded once. Germline CDR1 reads LGHNA; CDR2 reads YSLEER. Losses at the gene ends were 0 bases for V and 0 bases for J; bases not matched to a gene: 6. This CDR3 region has 18 residues. A note on this clone: What it binds is unknown.

The receptor's source is an adult with COVID-19. V is TRBV4-3 and J is TRBJ2-1; TRBD1 agrees at 9 bases. The sample taken for sequencing was naive CD4+ T cells from PBMCs, cultured in vitro. Subset in this sample: naive CD4+ T cells isolated by negative enrichment. The CDR3 sequence: CASSQDHRGLSSYNEQFF. CDR3 nucleotide sequence: TGCGCCAGCAGCCAAGATCACAGGGGGCTTTCCTCCTACAATGAGCAGTTCTTC.